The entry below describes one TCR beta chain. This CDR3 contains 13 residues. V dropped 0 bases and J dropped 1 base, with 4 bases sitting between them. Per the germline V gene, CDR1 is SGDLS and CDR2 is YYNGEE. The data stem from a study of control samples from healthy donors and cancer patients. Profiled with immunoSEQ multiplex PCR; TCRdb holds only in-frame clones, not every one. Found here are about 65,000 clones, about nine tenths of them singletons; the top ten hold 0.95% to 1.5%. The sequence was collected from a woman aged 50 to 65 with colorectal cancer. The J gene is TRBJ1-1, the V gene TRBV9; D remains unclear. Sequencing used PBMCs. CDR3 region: CASSVVSNTEAFF. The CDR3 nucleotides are TGTGCCAGCAGCGTAGTGTCGAACACTGAAGCTTTCTTT.